This TCR beta chain was documented in a study of beta chain features in type 1 diabetes. General observations from the study: All four CD4+ subsets from Type 1 diabetes patients carried moderately but significantly shorter TCRB CDR3s. Any HLA effect on TCRB rearrangement was left unresolved by small sub-analyses.

Since all of the isolated RNA was reverse transcribed, expressed TCRB transcripts were what got sequenced. The assay was immunoSEQ multiplex PCR, and TCRdb's table has in-frame clones only and misses some. The data show some 360,000 clones, about 20% seen once. CDR3 size: 14 residues. Germline CDR1 GTSNPN, CDR2 SVGIG (reference sequence). V lost 5 bases, J lost 1 base, and 14 bases lay in between. Of note for this clone: Its target is not known.

The sequenced sample was naive CD4+ T cells from blood. This receptor was identified in a woman aged 18-30 years in good health. The chain recombines TRBV30 with TRBJ1-1; D is possibly TRBD1 (5 bases). CDR3 in DNA: TGTGCCTGGTTCGCAGGGTTGGGGAACACTGAAGCTTTCTTT. Protein sequence: CAWFAGLGNTEAFF.